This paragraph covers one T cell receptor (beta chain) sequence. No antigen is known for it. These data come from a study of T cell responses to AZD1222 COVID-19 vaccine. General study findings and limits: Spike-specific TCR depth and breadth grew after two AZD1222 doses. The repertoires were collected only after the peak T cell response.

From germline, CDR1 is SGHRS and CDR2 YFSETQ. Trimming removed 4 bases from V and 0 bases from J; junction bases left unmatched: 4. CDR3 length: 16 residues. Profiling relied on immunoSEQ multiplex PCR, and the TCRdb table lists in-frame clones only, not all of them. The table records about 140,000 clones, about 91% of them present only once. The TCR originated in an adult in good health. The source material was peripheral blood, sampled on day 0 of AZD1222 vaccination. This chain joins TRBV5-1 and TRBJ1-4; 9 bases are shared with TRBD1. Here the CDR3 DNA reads TGCGCCAGCAGCCCGGGACAGGGAGCAACTAATGAAAAACTGTTTTTT. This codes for CASSPGQGATNEKLFF.